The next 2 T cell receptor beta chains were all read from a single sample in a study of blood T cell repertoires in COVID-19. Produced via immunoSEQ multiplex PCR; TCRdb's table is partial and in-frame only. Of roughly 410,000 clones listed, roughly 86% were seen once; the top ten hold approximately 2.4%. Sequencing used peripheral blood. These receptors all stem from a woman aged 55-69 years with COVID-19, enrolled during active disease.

The CDR3 reads CASTQGAKNIQYF. The CDR3 DNA sequence: TGTGCCAGCACTCAGGGGGCCAAAAACATTCAGTACTTC. The V gene is TRBV2, the J gene TRBJ2-4; tentatively, D is TRBD1 (6 bases). CDR1 and CDR2 from the germline V gene are SNHLY and FYNNEI. With 7 bases removed from V and 1 base from J, the gap between germline ends came to 8 bases. CDR3 length equals 13 residues.

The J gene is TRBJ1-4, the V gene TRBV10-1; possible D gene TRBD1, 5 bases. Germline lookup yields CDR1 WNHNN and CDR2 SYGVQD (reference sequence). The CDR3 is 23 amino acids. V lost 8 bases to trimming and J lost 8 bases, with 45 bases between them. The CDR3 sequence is CASGREVALDREGMGRQSEKLFF. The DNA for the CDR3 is TGCGCCAGCGGTCGGGAGGTGGCCTTAGACCGGGAGGGGATGGGAAGGCAATCGGAAAAACTGTTTTTT.